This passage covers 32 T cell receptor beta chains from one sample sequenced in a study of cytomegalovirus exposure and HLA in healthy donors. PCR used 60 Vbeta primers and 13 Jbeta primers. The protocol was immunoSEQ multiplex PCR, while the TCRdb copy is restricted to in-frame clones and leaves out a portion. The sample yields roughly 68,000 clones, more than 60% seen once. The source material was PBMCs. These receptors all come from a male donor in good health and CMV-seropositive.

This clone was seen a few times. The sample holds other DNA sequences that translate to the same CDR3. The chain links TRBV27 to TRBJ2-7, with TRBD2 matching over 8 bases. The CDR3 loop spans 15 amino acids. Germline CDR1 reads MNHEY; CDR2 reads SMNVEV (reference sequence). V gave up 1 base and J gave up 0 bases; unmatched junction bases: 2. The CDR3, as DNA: TGTGCCAGCAGTTTATTAGCGGGGACCTCCTACGAGCAGTACTTC. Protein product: CASSLLAGTSYEQYF.

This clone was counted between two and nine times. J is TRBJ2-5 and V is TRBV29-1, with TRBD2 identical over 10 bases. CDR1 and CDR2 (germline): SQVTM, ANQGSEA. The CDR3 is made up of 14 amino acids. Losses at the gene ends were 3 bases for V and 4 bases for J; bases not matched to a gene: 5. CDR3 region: CSVEDQRGGETQYF. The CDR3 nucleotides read TGCAGCGTTGAGGATCAGCGGGGGGGAGAGACCCAGTACTTC.

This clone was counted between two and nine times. CDR3 region: CASSFGTVSYEQYF. CDR3 nucleotide sequence: TGCGCCAGCAGCTTCGGGACAGTCTCCTACGAGCAGTACTTC. V gene TRBV5-1 combines with J gene TRBJ2-7; 7 bases match TRBD1. The CDR3 has 14 amino acids. Per the germline V gene, CDR1 is SGHRS and CDR2 is YFSETQ. The J segment lost 0 bases and the V segment lost 2 bases, leaving 2 bases of the junction unmatched.

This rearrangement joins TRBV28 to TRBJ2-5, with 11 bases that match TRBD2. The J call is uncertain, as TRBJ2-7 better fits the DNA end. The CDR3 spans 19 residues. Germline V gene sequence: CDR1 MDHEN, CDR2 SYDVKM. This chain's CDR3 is CASSSVGLASGRRSYEQYF. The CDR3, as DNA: TGTGCCAGCAGTTCAGTGGGGTTGGCTAGCGGGAGGCGGTCCTACGAGCAGTACTTC.

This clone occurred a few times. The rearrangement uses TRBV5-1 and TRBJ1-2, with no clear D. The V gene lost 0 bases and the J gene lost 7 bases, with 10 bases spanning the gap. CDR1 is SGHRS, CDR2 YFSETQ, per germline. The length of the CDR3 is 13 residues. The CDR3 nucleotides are TGCGCCAGCAGCTTGGCTGGGCTTCGTGGCTACACCTTC. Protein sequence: CASSLAGLRGYTF.

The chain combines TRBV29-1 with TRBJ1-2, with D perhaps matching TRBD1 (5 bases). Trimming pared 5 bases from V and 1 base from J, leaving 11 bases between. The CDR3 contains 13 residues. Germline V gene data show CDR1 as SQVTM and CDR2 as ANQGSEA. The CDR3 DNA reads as TGCAGCGTTTTACGACAGTATAACTATGGCTACACCTTC. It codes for CSVLRQYNYGYTF. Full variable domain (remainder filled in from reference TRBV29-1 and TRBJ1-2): SAVISQKPSRDICQRGTSLTIQCQVDSQVTMMFWYRQQPGQSLTLIATANQGSEATYESGFVIDKFPISRPNLTFSTLTVSNMSPEDSSIYLCSVLRQYNYGYTFGSGTRLTVV.

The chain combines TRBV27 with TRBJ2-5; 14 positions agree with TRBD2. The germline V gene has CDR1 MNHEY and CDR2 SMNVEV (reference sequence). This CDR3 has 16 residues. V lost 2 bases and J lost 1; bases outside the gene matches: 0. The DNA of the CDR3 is TGTGCCAGCAGTTTAGGACTAGCGGGGGGCCAAGAGACCCAGTACTTC. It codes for CASSLGLAGGQETQYF.

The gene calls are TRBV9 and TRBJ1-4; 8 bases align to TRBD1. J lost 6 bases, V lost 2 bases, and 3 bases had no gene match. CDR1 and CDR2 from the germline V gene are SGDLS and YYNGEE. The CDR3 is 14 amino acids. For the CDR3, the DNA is TGTGCCAGCAGCGTCGCAGGGGGCCATGAAAAACTGTTTTTT. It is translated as CASSVAGGHEKLFF.

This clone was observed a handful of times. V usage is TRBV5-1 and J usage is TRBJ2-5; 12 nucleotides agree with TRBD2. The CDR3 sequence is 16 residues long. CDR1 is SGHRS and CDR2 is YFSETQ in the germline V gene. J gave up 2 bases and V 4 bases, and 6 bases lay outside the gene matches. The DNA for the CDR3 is TGCGCCAGCAGCCCAAGGACTAGCGGGGTACAAGAGACCCAGTACTTC. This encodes CASSPRTSGVQETQYF.

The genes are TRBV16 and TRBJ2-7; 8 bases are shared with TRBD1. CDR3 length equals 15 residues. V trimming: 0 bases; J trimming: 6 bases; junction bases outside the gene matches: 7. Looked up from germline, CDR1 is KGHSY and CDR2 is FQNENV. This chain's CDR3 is CASSQSGTGYGEQYF. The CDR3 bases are TGTGCCAGCAGCCAATCGGGGACAGGTTATGGCGAGCAGTACTTC.

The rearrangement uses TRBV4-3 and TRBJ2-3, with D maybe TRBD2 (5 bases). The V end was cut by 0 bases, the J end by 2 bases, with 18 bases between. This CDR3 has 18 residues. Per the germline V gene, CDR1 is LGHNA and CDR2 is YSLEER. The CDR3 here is CASSQEGLRLDFTDTQYF. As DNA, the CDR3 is TGCGCCAGCAGCCAAGAGGGTCTCCGGCTGGACTTCACAGATACGCAGTATTTT.

The CDR3 region has the DNA TGTGCCAGCAGGGGGACAGGGAAAGAGACCCAGTACTTC. It encodes CASRGTGKETQYF. This sequence joins TRBV2 and TRBJ2-5; 9 nucleotides match TRBD1. V trimming: 6 bases; J trimming: 3 bases; junction bases outside the gene matches: 2. The CDR3 has 13 amino acids. The V gene's germline CDR1 is SNHLY and CDR2 FYNNEI.

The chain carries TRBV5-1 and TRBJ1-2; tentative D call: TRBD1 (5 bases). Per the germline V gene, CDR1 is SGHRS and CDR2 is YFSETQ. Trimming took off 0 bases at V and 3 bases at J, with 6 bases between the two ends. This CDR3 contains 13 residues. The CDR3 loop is CASSLARDYGYTF. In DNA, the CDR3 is TGCGCCAGCAGCTTGGCCAGGGACTATGGCTACACCTTC.

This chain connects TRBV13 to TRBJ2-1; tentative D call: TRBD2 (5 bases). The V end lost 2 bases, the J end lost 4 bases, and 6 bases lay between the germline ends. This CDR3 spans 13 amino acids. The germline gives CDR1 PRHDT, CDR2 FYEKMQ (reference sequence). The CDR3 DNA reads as TGTGCCAGCAGCTTAAGCGGATACAATGAGCAGTTCTTC. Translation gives CASSLSGYNEQFF.

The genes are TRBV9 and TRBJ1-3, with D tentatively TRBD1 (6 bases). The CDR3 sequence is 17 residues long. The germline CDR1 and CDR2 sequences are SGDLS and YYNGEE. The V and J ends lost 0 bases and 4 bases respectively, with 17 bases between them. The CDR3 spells CASSVASRGGPGNTIYF. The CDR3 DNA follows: TGTGCCAGCAGCGTAGCGTCGAGGGGGGGTCCAGGAAACACCATATATTTT.

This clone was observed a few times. In nucleotides, the CDR3 is TGTGCCAGCAGTGAAGGGGGGCCGTACGAGCAGTACTTC. Amino acids: CASSEGGPYEQYF. V gene TRBV6-1 combines with J gene TRBJ2-7, with a weak D call TRBD1 (6 bases). Germline V gene sequence: CDR1 MNHNS, CDR2 SASEGT. This CDR3 is built from 13 residues. Trimming stripped 1 base from V and 4 bases from J, with 8 bases between.

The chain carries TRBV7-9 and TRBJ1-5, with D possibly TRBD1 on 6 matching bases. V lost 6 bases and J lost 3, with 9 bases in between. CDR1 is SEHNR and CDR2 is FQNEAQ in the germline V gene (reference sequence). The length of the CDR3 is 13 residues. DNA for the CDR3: TGTGCCAGCAGTTGGGACACCAATCAGCCCCAGCATTTT. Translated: CASSWDTNQPQHF.

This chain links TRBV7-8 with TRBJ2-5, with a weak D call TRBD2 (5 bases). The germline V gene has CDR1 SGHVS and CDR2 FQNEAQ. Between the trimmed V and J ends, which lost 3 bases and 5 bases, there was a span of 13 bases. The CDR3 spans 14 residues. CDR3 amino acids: CASSFLNGGETQYF. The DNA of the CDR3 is TGTGCCAGCAGCTTCTTGAACGGCGGGGAGACCCAGTACTTC.

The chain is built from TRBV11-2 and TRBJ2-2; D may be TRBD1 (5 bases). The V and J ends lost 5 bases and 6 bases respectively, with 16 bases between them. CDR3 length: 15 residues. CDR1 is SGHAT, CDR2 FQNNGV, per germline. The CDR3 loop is CASSAPGPRAGELFF. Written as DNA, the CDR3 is TGTGCCAGCAGCGCCCCAGGGCCCCGCGCCGGGGAGCTGTTTTTT.

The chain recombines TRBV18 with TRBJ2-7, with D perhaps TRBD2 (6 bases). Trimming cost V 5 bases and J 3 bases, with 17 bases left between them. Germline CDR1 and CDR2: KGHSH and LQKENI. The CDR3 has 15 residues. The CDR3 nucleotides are TGTGCCAGCTCATTAAGGACGCTGGAGGGCTACGAGCAGTACTTC. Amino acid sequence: CASSLRTLEGYEQYF.

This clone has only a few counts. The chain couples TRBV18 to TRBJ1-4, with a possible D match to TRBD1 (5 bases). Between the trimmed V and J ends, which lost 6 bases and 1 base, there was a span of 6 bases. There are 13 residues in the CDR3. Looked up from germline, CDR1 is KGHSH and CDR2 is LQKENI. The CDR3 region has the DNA TGTGCCAGCTCGGGGGGAACTAATGAAAAACTGTTTTTT. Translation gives CASSGGTNEKLFF.

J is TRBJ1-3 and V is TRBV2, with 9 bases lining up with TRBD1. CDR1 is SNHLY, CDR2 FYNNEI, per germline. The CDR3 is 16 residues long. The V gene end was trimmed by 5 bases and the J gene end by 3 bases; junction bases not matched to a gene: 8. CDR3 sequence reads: CASSPFGTGIGNTIYF. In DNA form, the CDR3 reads TGTGCCAGCAGTCCTTTTGGGACAGGGATTGGAAACACCATATATTTT.

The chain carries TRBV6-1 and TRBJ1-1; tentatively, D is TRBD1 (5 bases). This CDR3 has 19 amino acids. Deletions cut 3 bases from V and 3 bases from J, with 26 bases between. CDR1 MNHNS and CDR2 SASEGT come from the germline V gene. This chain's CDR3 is CASSEPGGQGTRMYTEAFF. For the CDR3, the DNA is TGTGCCAGCAGTGAGCCCGGCGGACAAGGAACCAGAATGTACACTGAAGCTTTCTTT.

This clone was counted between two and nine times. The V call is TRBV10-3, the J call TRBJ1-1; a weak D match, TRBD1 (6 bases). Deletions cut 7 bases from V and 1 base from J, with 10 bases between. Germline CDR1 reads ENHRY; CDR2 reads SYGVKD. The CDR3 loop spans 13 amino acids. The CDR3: CAIKKQGNTEAFF. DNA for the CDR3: TGTGCCATCAAAAAACAGGGGAACACTGAAGCTTTCTTT.

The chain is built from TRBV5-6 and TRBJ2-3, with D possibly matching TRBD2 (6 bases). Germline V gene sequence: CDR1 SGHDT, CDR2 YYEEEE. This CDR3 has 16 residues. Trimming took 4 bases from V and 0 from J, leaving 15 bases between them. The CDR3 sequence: CASSGGAAGSTDTQYF. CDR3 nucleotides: TGTGCCAGCAGCGGAGGGGCAGCGGGTAGCACAGATACGCAGTATTTT.

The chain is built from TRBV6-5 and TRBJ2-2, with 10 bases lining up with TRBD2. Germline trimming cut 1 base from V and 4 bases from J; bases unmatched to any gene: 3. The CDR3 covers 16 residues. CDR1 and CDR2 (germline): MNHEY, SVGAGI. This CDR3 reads CASSYFPSGGTGELFF. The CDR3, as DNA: TGTGCCAGCAGTTACTTCCCTAGCGGGGGCACCGGGGAGCTGTTTTTT.

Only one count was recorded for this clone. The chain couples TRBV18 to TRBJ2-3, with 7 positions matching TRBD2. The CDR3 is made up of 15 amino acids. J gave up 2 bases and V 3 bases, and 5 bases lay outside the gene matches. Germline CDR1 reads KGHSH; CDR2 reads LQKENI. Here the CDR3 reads CASSPRLAVTDTQYF. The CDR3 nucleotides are TGTGCCAGCTCACCTCGACTAGCTGTCACAGATACGCAGTATTTT.

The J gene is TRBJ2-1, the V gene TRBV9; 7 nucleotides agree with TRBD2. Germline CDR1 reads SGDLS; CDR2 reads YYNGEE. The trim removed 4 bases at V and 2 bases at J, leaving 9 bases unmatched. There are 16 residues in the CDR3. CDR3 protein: CASSLHSRGAYNEQFF. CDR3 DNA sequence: TGTGCCAGCAGCCTGCATAGCCGGGGGGCCTACAATGAGCAGTTCTTC.

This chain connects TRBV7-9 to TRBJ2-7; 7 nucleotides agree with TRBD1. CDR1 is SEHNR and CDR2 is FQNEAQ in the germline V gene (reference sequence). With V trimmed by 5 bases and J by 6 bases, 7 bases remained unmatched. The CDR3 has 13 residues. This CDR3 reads CASSPGQKGEQYF. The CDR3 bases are TGTGCCAGCAGCCCGGGACAGAAAGGCGAGCAGTACTTC.

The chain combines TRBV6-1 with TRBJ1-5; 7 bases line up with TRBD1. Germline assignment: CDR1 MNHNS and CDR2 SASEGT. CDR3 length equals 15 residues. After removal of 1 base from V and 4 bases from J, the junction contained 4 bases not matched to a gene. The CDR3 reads CASSEEAGGNQPQHF. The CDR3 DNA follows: TGTGCCAGCAGTGAAGAGGCAGGGGGTAATCAGCCCCAGCATTTT.

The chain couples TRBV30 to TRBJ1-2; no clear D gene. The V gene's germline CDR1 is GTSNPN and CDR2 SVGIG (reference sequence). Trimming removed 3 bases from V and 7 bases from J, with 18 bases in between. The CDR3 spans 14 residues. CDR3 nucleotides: TGTGCCTGGAGCTCCCACGGAGGGTGGGGTGGCTACACCTTC. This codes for CAWSSHGGWGGYTF.

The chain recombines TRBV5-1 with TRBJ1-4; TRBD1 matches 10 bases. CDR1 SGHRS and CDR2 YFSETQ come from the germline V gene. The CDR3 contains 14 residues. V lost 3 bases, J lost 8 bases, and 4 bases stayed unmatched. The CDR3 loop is CASSSGQGREKLFF. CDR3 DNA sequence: TGCGCCAGCAGCTCGGGACAGGGGAGGGAAAAACTGTTTTTT.